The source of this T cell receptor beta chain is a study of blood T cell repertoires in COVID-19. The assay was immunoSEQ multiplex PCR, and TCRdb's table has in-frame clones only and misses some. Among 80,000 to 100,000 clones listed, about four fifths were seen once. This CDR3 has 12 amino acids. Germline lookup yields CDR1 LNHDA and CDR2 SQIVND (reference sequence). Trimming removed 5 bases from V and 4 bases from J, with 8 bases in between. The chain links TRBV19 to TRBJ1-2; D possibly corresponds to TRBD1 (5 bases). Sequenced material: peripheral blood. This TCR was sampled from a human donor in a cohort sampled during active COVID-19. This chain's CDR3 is CASSSRAYGYTF. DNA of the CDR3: TGTGCCAGTAGTTCCAGGGCCTATGGCTACACCTTC.